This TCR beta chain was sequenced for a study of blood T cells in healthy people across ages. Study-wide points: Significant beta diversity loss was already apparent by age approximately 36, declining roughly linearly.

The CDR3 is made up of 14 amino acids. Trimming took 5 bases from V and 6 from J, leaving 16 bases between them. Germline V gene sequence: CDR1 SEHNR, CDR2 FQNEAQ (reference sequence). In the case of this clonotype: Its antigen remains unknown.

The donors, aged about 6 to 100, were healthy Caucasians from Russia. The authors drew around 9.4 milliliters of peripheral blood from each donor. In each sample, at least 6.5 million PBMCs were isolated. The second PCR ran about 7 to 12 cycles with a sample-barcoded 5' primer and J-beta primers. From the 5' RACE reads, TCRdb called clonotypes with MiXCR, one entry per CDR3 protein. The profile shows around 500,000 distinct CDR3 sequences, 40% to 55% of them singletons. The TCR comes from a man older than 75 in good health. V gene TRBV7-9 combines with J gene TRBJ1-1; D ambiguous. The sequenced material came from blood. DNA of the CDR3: TGTGCCAGCAGCCTGCCGGGTACGGGCGCTGAAGCTTTCTTT. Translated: CASSLPGTGAEAFF.